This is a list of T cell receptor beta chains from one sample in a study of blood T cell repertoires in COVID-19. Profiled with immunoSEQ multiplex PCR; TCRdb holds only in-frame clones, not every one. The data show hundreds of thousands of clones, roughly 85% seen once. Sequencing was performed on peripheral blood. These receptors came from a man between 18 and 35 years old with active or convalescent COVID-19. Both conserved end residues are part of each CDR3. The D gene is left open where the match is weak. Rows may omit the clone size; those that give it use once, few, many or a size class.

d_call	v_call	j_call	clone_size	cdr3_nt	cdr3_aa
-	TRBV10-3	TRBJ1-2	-	TGTGCCATCAGTTCAGGGAACGGCTACACCTTC	CAISSGNGYTF
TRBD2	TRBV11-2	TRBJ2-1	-	TGTGCCAGCAGCCCCCCGGGACTAGCGGGCGATGAGCAGTTCTTC	CASSPPGLAGDEQFF
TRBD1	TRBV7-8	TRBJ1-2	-	TGTGCCAGCAGCGTAGGGACAGGGGAGTACTATGGCTACACCTTC	CASSVGTGEYYGYTF
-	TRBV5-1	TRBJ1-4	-	TGCGCCAGCAGCTTGGAAGGACACCTAACGGAAAAACTGTTTTTT	CASSLEGHLTEKLFF
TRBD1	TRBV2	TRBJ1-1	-	TGTGCCAGCTACACCGGGACAGGGTGGGAAGCTTTCTTT	CASYTGTGWEAFF
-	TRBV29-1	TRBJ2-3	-	TGCAGCGTTGCGGGTGCCTTTTGGGGCACAGATACGCAGTATTTT	CSVAGAFWGTDTQYF
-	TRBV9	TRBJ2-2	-	TGTGCCAGCAGCCCCAGCGGTTTTAACACCGGGGAGCTGTTTTTT	CASSPSGFNTGELFF
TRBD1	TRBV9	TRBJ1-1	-	TGTGCCAGCAGCCGGGGACAGGGTTTGAACACTGAAGCTTTCTTT	CASSRGQGLNTEAFF
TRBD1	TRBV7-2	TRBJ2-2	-	TGTGCCAGCAGCGGATTACAGGGGGCGCAGGCCGTCGGGGAGCTGTTTTTT	CASSGLQGAQAVGELFF
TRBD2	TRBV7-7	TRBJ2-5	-	TGTGCCAGCAGCTTAGGAAGACTAGCGGAAGAGACCCAGTACTTC	CASSLGRLAEETQYF
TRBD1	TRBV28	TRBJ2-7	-	TGTGCCAGCAGTTTACCCCGGACAGGAGGCTTAGTGTACTACGAGCAGTACTTC	CASSLPRTGGLVYYEQYF
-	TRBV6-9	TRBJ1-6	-	TGTGCCAGCAGATTCCGACAGTCCTATAATTCACCCCTCCACTTT	CASRFRQSYNSPLHF
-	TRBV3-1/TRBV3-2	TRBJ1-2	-	TGTGCCAGCAGCCAAGATTCGGACACCGAATCCACCTTC	CASSQDSDTESTF
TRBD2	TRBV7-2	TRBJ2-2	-	TGTGCCAGCAGCGCCACTAGCGGGTGGACCGGGGAGCTGTTTTTT	CASSATSGWTGELFF
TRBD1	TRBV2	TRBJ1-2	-	TGTGCCAGCAGGGCGGCCGGGACAGACTATGGCTACACCTTC	CASRAAGTDYGYTF
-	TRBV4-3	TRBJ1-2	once	TGCGCCAGCAGCCAAGTAAGGGGGTTGCAAGGCTACACCTTC	CASSQVRGLQGYTF
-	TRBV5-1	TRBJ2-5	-	TGCGCCAGCAGCTTCGGGGGAGGCGGGACAGAGACCCAGTACTTC	CASSFGGGGTETQYF